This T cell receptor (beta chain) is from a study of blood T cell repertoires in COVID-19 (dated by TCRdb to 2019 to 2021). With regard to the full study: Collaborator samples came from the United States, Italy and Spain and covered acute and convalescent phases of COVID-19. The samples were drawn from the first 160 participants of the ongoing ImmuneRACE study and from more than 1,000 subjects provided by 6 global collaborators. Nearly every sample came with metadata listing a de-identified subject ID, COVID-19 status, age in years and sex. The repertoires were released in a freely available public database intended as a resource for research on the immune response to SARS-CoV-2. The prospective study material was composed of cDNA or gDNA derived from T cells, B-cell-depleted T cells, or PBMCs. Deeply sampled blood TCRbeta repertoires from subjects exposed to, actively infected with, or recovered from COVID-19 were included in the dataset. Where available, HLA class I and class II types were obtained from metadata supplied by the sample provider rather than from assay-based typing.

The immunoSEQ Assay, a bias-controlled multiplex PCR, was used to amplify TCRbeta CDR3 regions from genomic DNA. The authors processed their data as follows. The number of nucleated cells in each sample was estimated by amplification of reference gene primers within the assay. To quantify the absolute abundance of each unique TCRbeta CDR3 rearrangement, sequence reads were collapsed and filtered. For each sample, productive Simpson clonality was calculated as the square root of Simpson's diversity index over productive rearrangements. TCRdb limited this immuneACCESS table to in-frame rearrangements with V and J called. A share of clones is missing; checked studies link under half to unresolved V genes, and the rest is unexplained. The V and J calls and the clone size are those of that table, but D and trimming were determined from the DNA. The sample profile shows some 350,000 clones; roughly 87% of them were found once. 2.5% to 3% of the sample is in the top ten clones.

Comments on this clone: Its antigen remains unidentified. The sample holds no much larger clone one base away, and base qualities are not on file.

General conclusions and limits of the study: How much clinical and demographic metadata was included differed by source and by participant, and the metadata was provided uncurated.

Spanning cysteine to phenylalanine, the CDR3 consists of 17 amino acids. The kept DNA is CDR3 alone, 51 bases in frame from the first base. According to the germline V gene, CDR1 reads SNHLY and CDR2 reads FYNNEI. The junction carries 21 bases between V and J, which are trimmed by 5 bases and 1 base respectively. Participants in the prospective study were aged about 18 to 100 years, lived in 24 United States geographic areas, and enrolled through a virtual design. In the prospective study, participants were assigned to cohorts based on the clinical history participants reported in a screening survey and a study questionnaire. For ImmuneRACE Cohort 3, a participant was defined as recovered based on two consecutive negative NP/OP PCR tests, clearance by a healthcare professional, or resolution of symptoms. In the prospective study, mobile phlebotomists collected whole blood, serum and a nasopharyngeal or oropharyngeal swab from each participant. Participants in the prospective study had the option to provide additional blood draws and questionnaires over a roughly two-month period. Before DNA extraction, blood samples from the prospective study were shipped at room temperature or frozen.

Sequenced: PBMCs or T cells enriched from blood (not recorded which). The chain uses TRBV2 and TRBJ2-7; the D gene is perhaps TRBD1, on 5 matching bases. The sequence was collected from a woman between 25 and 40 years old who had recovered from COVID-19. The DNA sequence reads TGTGCCAGCAGTTCACGCATAGGGGCCTCCACGTCCTACGAGCAGTACTTC. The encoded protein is CASSSRIGASTSYEQYF.